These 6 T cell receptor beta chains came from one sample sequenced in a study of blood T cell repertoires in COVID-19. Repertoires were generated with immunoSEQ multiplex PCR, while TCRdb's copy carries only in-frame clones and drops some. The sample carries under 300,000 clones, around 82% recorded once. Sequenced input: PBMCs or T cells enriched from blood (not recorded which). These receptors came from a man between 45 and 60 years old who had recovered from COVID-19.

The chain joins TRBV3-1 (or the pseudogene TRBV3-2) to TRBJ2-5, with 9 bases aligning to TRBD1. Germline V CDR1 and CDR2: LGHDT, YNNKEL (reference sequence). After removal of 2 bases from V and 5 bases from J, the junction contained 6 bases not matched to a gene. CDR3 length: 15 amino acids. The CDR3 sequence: CASSQLTGGTETQYF. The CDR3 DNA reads TGTGCCAGCAGCCAACTGACAGGGGGAACTGAGACCCAGTACTTC.

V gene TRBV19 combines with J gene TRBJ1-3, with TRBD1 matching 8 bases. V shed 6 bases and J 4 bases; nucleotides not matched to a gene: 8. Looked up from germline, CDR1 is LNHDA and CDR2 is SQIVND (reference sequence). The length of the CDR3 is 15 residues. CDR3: CASSHRTGRGNTIYF. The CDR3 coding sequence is TGTGCCAGTAGCCACAGGACAGGGCGAGGAAACACCATATATTTT.

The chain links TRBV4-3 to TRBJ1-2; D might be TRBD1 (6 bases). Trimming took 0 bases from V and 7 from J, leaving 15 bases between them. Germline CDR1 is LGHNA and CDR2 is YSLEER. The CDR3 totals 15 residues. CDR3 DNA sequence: TGCGCCAGCAGCCAAGATCCGGGGGGGCGGGCTGGCTACACCTTC. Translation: CASSQDPGGRAGYTF.

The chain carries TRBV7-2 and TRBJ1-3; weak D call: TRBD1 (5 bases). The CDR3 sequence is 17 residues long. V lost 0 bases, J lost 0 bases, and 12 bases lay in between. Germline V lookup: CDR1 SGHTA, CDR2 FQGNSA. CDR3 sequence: CASSLASGGGSGNTIYF. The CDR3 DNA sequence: TGTGCCAGCAGCTTAGCGAGTGGGGGGGGCTCTGGAAACACCATATATTTT.

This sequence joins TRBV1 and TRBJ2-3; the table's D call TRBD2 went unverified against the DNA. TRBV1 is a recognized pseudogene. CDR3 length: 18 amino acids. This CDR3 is CTSSQDTWRGGGTDTQYF. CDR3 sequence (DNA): TGCACCAGCAGCCAAGATACGTGGCGGGGGGGTGGCACAGATACGCAGTATTTT.

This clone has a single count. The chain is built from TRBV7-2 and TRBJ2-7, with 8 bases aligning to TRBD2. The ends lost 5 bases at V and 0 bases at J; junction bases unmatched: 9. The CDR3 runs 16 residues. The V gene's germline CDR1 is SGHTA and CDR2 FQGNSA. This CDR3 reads CASSPQILAGSYEQYF. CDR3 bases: TGTGCCAGCAGCCCACAAATCCTAGCGGGCTCCTACGAGCAGTACTTC.